Included here is one TCR beta chain sequence, with context. The data derive from a study of T cell changes during pregnancy in multiple sclerosis. Method: immunoSEQ multiplex PCR; TCRdb's copy keeps in-frame clones and lacks some. The table shows approximately 50,000 clones, with more than 85% occurring only once. Per germline, CDR1 SGDLS and CDR2 YYNGEE. The CDR3 is made up of 14 amino acids. V lost 3 bases and J lost 2, with 11 bases in between. Material: CD4+ T cells from peripheral blood mononuclear cells, obtained after pregnancy. This chain joins TRBV9 and TRBJ1-2, with D hard to call. This sequence originates from a female donor with multiple sclerosis, enrolled in a pregnancy study. The CDR3 is CASSAAGRNYGYTF. CDR3 coding DNA: TGTGCCAGCAGCGCGGCGGGGAGGAACTATGGCTACACCTTC.